Below, one T cell receptor (beta chain) is given with its context. This entry belongs to a study of T cell responses to AZD1222 COVID-19 vaccine. Sequenced by immunoSEQ multiplex PCR; TCRdb stores in-frame clones only, minus some. The sample consists of around 150,000 clones, around 95% of them appearing once. V lost 0 bases, J lost 1 base, and 6 bases stayed unmatched. The germline V gene encodes CDR1 SGHRS and CDR2 YFSETQ. The CDR3 has 16 amino acids. The starting material was peripheral blood, obtained on day 0 of AZD1222 vaccination. The chain is built from TRBV5-1 and TRBJ2-5, with TRBD1 matching 7 bases. The source is an adult in good health. The CDR3 DNA is TGCGCCAGCAGCTTGGGGCAGGGACAGTTCCAAGAGACCCAGTACTTC. It yields the protein CASSLGQGQFQETQYF. Complete variable domain (other parts from reference TRBV5-1 and TRBJ2-5): KAGVTQTPRYLIKTRGQQVTLSCSPISGHRSVSWYQQTPGQGLQFLFEYFSETQRNKGNFPGRFSGRQFSNSRSEMNVSTLELGDSALYLCASSLGQGQFQETQYFGPGTRLLVL.